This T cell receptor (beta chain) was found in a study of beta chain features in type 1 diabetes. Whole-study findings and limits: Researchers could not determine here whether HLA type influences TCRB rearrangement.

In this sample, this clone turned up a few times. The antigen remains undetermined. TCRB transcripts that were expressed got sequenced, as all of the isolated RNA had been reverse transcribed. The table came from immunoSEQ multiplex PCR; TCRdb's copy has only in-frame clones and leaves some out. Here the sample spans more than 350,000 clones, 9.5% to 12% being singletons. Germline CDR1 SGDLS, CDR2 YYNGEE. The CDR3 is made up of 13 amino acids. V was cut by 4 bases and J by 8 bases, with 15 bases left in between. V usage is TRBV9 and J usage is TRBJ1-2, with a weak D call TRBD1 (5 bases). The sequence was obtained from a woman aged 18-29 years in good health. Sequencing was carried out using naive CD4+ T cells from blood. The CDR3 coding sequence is TGTGCCAGCAGCTCCTCTACCGGGGACGGCTACACCTTC. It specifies CASSSSTGDGYTF.